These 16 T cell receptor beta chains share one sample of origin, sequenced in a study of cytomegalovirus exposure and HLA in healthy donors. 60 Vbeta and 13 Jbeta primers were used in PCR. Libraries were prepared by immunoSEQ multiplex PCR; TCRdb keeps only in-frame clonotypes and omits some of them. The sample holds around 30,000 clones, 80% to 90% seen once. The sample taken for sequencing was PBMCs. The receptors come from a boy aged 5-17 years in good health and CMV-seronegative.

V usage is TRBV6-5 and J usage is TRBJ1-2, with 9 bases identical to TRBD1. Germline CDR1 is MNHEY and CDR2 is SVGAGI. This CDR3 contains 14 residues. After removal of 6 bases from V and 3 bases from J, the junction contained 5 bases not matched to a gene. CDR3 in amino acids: CASSLTGGDYGYTF. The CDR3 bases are TGTGCCAGCAGCCTTACAGGGGGCGACTATGGCTACACCTTC.

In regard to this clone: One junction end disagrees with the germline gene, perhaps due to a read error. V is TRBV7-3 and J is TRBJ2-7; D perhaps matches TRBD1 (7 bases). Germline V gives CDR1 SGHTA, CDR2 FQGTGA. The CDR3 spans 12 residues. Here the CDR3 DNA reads TGTGCCAGCAGCCCAGGGGGGACTGAGCGGTACTTC. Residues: CASSPGGTERYF.

This CDR3 reads CASSFGTGPYGYTF. Here the CDR3 DNA reads TGTGCCAGCAGCTTCGGGACAGGTCCATATGGCTACACCTTC. V and J are TRBV11-2 and TRBJ1-2, with 8 bases that match TRBD1. The CDR3 is 14 amino acids. V dropped 3 bases and J dropped 5; count of bases not matched to a gene: 5. Per germline, CDR1 SGHAT and CDR2 FQNNGV. The variable domain in full, with the rest retrieved from reference TRBV11-2 and TRBJ1-2, is EAGVAQSPRYKIIEKRQSVAFWCNPISGHATLYWYQQILGQGPKLLIQFQNNGVVDDSQLPKDRFSAERLKGVDSTLKIQPAKLEDSAVYLCASSFGTGPYGYTFGSGTRLTVV.

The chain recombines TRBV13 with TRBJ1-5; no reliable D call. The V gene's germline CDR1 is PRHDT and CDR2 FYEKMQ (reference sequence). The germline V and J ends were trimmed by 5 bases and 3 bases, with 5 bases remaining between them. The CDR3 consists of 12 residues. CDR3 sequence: CASSIYNQPQHF. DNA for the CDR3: TGTGCCAGCAGCATTTACAATCAGCCCCAGCATTTT.

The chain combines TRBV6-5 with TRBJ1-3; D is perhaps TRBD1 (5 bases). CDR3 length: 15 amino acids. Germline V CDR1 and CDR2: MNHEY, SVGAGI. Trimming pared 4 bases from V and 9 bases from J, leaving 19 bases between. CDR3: CASSWGQGLRSTIYF. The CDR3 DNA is TGTGCCAGCAGTTGGGGCCAGGGTCTTAGATCCACCATATATTTT.

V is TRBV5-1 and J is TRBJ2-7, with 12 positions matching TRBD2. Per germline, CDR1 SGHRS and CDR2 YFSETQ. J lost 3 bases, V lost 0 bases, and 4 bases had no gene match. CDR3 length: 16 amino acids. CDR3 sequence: CASSLGGGLAGYEQYF. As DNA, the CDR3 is TGCGCCAGCAGCTTGGGGGGGGGACTAGCGGGCTACGAGCAGTACTTC.

In nucleotides, the CDR3 is TGTGCCAGCAGCCCTACTACCAGGGGAATTGCCCACGAGCAGTACTTC. The encoded protein is CASSPTTRGIAHEQYF. The rearrangement uses TRBV4-2 and TRBJ2-7; D possibly corresponds to TRBD1 (6 bases). V lost 4 bases to trimming and J lost 5 bases, with 21 bases between them. This CDR3 is built from 16 residues. Germline V CDR1 and CDR2: LGHNA, YNFKEQ.

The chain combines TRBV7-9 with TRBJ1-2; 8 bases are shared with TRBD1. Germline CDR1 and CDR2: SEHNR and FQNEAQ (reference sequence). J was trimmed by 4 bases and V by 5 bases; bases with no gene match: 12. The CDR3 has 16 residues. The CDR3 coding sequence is TGTGCCAGCAGCCCCTCCTCATTTGGGACAGGCTATGGCTACACCTTC. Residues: CASSPSSFGTGYGYTF.

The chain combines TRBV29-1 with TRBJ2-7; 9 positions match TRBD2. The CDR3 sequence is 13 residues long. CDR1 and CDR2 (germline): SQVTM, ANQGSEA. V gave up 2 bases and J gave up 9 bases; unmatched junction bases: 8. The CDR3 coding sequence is TGCAGCGTTGAATGGGCGGGGGGGCCGGGGCAGTACTTC. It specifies CSVEWAGGPGQYF.

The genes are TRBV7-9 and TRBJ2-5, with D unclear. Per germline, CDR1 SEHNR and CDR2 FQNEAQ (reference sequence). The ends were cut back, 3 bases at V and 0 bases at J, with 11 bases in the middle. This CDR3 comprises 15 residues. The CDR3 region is CASSLPSLYQETQYF. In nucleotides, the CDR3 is TGTGCCAGCAGCTTGCCTAGTCTTTACCAAGAGACCCAGTACTTC.

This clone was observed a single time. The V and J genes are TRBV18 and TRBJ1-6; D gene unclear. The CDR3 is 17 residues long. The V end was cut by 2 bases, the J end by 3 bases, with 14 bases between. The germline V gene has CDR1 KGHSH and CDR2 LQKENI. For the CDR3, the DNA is TGTGCCAGCTCACCAGGAGTCCCAAGCGGCTATAATTCACCCCTCCACTTT. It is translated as CASSPGVPSGYNSPLHF.

CDR3 in DNA: TGTGCCATCAGTGAGTCGCAGGGCCGGGTAAAGACCGGGGAGCTGTTTTTT. Its protein is CAISESQGRVKTGELFF. The rearrangement joins TRBV10-3 to TRBJ2-2, with D perhaps TRBD1 (5 bases). Trimming removed 0 bases from V and 5 bases from J, with 16 bases in between. The CDR3 has 17 amino acids. Germline V gene sequence: CDR1 ENHRY, CDR2 SYGVKD.

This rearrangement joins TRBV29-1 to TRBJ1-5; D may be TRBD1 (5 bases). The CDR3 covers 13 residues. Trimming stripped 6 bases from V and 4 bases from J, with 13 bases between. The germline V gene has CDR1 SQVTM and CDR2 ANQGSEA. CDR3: CSVRDSRNQPQHF. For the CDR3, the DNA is TGCAGCGTCAGAGACAGCCGAAATCAGCCCCAGCATTTT. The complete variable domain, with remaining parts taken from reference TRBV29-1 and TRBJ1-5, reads SAVISQKPSRDICQRGTSLTIQCQVDSQVTMMFWYRQQPGQSLTLIATANQGSEATYESGFVIDKFPISRPNLTFSTLTVSNMSPEDSSIYLCSVRDSRNQPQHFGDGTRLSIL.

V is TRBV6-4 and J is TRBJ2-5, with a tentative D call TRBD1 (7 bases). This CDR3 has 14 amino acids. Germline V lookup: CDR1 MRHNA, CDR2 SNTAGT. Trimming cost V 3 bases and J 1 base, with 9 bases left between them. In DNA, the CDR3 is TGTGCCAGCAGTGATCAGGGGGGCCAAGAGACCCAGTACTTC. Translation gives CASSDQGGQETQYF.

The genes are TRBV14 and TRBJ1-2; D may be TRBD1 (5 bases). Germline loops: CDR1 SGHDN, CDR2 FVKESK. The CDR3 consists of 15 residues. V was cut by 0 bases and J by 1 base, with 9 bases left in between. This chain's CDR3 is CASSQDRQGNYGYTF. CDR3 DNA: TGTGCCAGCAGCCAAGATCGGCAGGGTAACTATGGCTACACCTTC.

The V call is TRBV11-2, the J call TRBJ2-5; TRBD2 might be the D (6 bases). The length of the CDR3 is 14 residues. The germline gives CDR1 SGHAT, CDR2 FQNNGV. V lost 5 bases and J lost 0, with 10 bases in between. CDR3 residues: CASSPGGYQETQYF. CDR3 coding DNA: TGTGCCAGCAGCCCTGGAGGGTACCAAGAGACCCAGTACTTC.